Shown below are 19 T cell receptor beta chains from a single sample sequenced in a study of control samples from healthy donors and cancer patients. Data came from immunoSEQ multiplex PCR; TCRdb stores just in-frame clones and leaves some out. The sample lists under 50,000 clones; around 87% were seen once. Material: PBMCs. The receptors were sampled from a woman in her sixties or seventies with lung cancer.

This clone was counted once. V and J are TRBV3-1 (or the pseudogene TRBV3-2) and TRBJ2-7; maybe TRBD2 (6 bases). V was trimmed by 1 base and J by 2 bases, leaving 12 bases between them. The germline V gene has CDR1 LGHDT and CDR2 YNNKEL (reference sequence). This CDR3 contains 15 residues. The DNA of the CDR3 is TGTGCCAGCAGCCAAGCCCCGGGAGTCCCCTACGAGCAGTACTTC. It specifies CASSQAPGVPYEQYF.

V and J are TRBV18 and TRBJ2-3, with 9 bases aligning to TRBD2. The CDR3 is 16 residues long. V gave up 5 bases and J gave up 6 bases; unmatched junction bases: 12. CDR1 is KGHSH, CDR2 LQKENI, per germline. As DNA, the CDR3 is TGTGCCAGCTCATCCGCAGGCAGCGGGAGGCCGGATACGCAGTATTTT. This translates into CASSSAGSGRPDTQYF. Full variable domain (missing parts from reference TRBV18 and TRBJ2-3): NAGVMQNPRHLVRRRGQEARLRCSPMKGHSHVYWYRQLPEEGLKFMVYLQKENIIDESGMPKERFSAEFPKEGPSILRIQQVVRGDSAAYFCASSSAGSGRPDTQYFGPGTRLTVL.

The V call is TRBV3-1 (or the pseudogene TRBV3-2), the J call TRBJ2-3; D is perhaps TRBD1 (5 bases). Germline V gene lookup returns CDR1 LGHDT and CDR2 YNNKEL (reference sequence). The V and J ends lost 4 bases and 0 bases respectively, with 8 bases between them. The CDR3 length is 14 residues. CDR3: CASSPGISTDTQYF. In nucleotides, the CDR3 is TGTGCCAGCAGCCCAGGGATTAGCACAGATACGCAGTATTTT.

This rearrangement joins TRBV19 to TRBJ1-4; D not certain. CDR3 length: 14 amino acids. Germline V gives CDR1 LNHDA, CDR2 SQIVND (reference sequence). The V end was cut by 6 bases, the J end by 0 bases, with 8 bases between. The CDR3 loop is CASRETATNEKLFF. In DNA form, the CDR3 reads TGTGCCAGTAGGGAGACCGCAACTAATGAAAAACTGTTTTTT. Complete variable domain (other parts from reference TRBV19 and TRBJ1-4): DGGITQSPKYLFRKEGQNVTLSCEQNLNHDAMYWYRQDPGQGLRLIYYSQIVNDFQKGDIAEGYSVSREKKESFPLTVTSAQKNPTAFYLCASRETATNEKLFFGSGTQLSVL.

The chain is built from TRBV3-1 (or the pseudogene TRBV3-2) and TRBJ2-7; D gene uncertain. Germline-derived CDR1 and CDR2 are LGHDT and YNNKEL (reference sequence). V lost 0 bases to trimming and J lost 2 bases, with 5 bases between them. The CDR3 sequence is 13 residues long. CDR3: CASSQDWTYEQYF. The CDR3 DNA reads TGTGCCAGCAGCCAAGATTGGACCTACGAGCAGTACTTC.

This chain joins TRBV4-1 and TRBJ1-2; the D is unclear. The CDR3 loop spans 17 amino acids. The V end lost 0 bases, the J end lost 0 bases, and 14 bases lay between the germline ends. Germline CDR1 and CDR2: MGHRA and YSYEKL. For the CDR3, the DNA is TGCGCCAGCAGCCAAGAGCCGGGCAGCTTCACTAACTATGGCTACACCTTC. It yields the protein CASSQEPGSFTNYGYTF.

This chain links TRBV5-4 with TRBJ1-2; TRBD1 matches at 7 bases. Germline V gene lookup returns CDR1 SGHNT and CDR2 YYREEE (reference sequence). CDR3 length equals 15 residues. V shed 0 bases, J shed 7 bases, and the junction held 9 bases outside the gene matches. In nucleotides, the CDR3 is TGTGCCAGCAGCTTGGTGGGAGGAGGGGGCTCTGGCTACACCTTC. Protein product: CASSLVGGGGSGYTF.

The chain recombines TRBV5-1 with TRBJ2-1; 11 bases fit TRBD2. The V gene end was trimmed by 5 bases and the J gene end by 7 bases; junction bases not matched to a gene: 8. The CDR3 is made up of 15 amino acids. From germline, CDR1 is SGHRS and CDR2 YFSETQ. The CDR3 bases are TGCGCCAGCAGGTTACTAGCGGGAGTATATAATGAGCAGTTCTTC. Translating it yields CASRLLAGVYNEQFF.

This sequence joins TRBV11-2 and TRBJ2-1, with D perhaps matching TRBD1 or TRBD2 (6 bases each). The germline V and J ends were trimmed by 8 bases and 8 bases, with 22 bases remaining between them. This CDR3 comprises 15 residues. The germline CDR1 and CDR2 sequences are SGHAT and FQNNGV. The CDR3 is CASVDRRRRGDEQFF. The CDR3, as DNA: TGTGCCAGCGTCGATAGGCGGAGGAGGGGGGATGAGCAGTTCTTC.

This chain joins TRBV19 and TRBJ2-2; D gene uncertain. V was clipped by 3 bases and J by 14 bases, with 10 bases between them. This CDR3 has 11 residues. CDR1 is LNHDA, CDR2 SQIVND, per germline (reference sequence). The CDR3 bases are TGTGCCAGTAGTATCCGCTCATCCCTGTTTTTT. Protein: CASSIRSSLFF.

The J gene is TRBJ1-1, the V gene TRBV19; D call uncertain. The CDR3 consists of 12 residues. Per the germline V gene, CDR1 is LNHDA and CDR2 is SQIVND (reference sequence). V lost 8 bases and J 7 bases, leaving 14 bases between the germline ends. CDR3 in amino acids: CASAISAGEAFF. For the CDR3, the DNA is TGTGCCAGTGCCATATCGGCGGGTGAAGCTTTCTTT.

This clone has only one observation. The chain recombines TRBV5-4 with TRBJ2-3; a weak D match, TRBD2 (6 bases). V shed 0 bases and J shed 1 base, with 6 bases lying between them. Germline-derived CDR1 and CDR2 are SGHNT and YYREEE (reference sequence). The CDR3 runs 14 residues. This chain's CDR3 is CASSLAGGTDTQYF. CDR3 bases: TGTGCCAGCAGCTTGGCGGGGGGCACAGATACGCAGTATTTT.

The CDR3 DNA reads as TGTGCCAGCAGCTTAGGCTCCCTTCGTGGAAACACCATATATTTT. Its translation: CASSLGSLRGNTIYF. The gene calls are TRBV7-2 and TRBJ1-3; D remains unclear. V was pared by 1 base and J by 3 bases, with 10 bases between. The germline CDR1 and CDR2 sequences are SGHTA and FQGNSA. The CDR3 has 15 residues.

The genes are TRBV4-2 and TRBJ2-1; 10 nucleotides align to TRBD1. Germline assignment: CDR1 LGHNA and CDR2 YNFKEQ. V shed 8 bases and J 2 bases; nucleotides not matched to a gene: 6. The CDR3 totals 15 residues. This CDR3 reads CASGQGDRTYNEQFF. The CDR3 DNA is TGTGCCAGCGGACAGGGGGACAGGACCTACAATGAGCAGTTCTTC.

The V gene is TRBV15, the J gene TRBJ2-7, with TRBD1 matching over 10 bases. With V trimmed by 4 bases and J by 3 bases, 3 bases remained unmatched. The CDR3 has 14 amino acids. Germline lookup yields CDR1 LNHNV and CDR2 YYDKDF (reference sequence). The CDR3 spells CATSKTGGFYEQYF. The CDR3 bases are TGTGCCACCAGCAAGACAGGGGGCTTCTACGAGCAGTACTTC.

This clone appeared once. The rearrangement joins TRBV27 to TRBJ1-5; D gene uncertain. The CDR3 contains 14 residues. Looked up from germline, CDR1 is MNHEY and CDR2 is SMNVEV (reference sequence). The germline V and J ends were trimmed by 6 bases and 0 bases, with 9 bases remaining between them. The CDR3 protein is CASRKRNSNQPQHF. CDR3 nucleotide sequence: TGTGCCAGCAGGAAGAGAAATAGCAATCAGCCCCAGCATTTT.

V and J are TRBV10-3 and TRBJ2-1, with 8 nucleotides matching TRBD2. CDR1 and CDR2 (germline): ENHRY, SYGVKD. Trimming cost V 5 bases and J 4 bases; bases outside gene matches: 10. The CDR3 consists of 16 residues. CDR3 nucleotides: TGTGCCATCAGTCCACTAGCGGAAGGAGGGTACAATGAGCAGTTCTTC. It yields the protein CAISPLAEGGYNEQFF.

The J gene is TRBJ1-5, the V gene TRBV5-6; a weak D match, TRBD1 (6 bases). The CDR3 consists of 15 residues. The germline gives CDR1 SGHDT, CDR2 YYEEEE. Trimming cost V 3 bases and J 7 bases, with 17 bases left between them. CDR3 protein: CASSSLTGPAQPQHF. In DNA form, the CDR3 reads TGTGCCAGCAGCTCTCTGACAGGCCCTGCCCAGCCCCAGCATTTT.

This chain joins TRBV2 and TRBJ2-1; TRBD1 matches 7 bases. Germline assignment: CDR1 SNHLY and CDR2 FYNNEI. This CDR3 region has 15 residues. V shed 8 bases and J 6 bases; nucleotides not matched to a gene: 13. In DNA, the CDR3 is TGTGCCAGCTCTTTAGACAGGGAAGCAATCAATGAGCAGTTCTTC. This translates into CASSLDREAINEQFF.